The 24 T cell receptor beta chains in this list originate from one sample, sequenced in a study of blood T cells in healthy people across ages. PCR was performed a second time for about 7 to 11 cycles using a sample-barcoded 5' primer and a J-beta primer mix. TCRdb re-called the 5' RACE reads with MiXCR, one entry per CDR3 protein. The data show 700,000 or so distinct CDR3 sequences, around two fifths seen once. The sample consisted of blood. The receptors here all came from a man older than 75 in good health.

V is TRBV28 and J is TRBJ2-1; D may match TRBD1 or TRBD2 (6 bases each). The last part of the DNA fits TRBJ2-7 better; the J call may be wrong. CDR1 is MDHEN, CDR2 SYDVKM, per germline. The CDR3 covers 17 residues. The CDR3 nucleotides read TGTGCCAGCAGTGCCCCCCTAGGGGGGCTTTCCTACAATGAGCAGTACTTC. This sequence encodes CASSAPLGGLSYNEQYF.

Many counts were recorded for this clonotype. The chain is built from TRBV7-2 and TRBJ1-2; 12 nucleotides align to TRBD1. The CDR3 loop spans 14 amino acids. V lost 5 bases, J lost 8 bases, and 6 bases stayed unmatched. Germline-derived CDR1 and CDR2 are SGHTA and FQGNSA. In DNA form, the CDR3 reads TGTGCCAGCAGCCCAGGGACAGGGGGCGACGGCTACACCTTC. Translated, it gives CASSPGTGGDGYTF.

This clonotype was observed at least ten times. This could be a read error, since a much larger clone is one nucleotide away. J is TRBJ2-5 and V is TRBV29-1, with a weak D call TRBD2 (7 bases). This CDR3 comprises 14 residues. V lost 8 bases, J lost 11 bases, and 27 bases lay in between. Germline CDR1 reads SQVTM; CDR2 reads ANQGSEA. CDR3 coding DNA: TGCAGCCAGTCCGGAGGGGGGGCCGGGAATGAGCAGTACTTC. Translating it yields CSQSGGGAGNEQYF.

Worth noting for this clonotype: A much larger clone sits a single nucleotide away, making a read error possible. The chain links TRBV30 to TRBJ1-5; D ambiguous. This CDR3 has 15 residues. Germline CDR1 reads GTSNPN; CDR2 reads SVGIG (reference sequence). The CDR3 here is CAWSDSGNSDQPQHF. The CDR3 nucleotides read TGTGCCTGGAGTGACTCGGGGAATAGCGATCAGCCCCAGCATTTT.

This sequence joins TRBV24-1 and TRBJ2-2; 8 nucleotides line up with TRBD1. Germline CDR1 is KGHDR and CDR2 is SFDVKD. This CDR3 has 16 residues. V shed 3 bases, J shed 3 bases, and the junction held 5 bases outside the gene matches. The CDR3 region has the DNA TGTGCCACCAGTGATCCACAGGGGGTGTACACCGGGGAGCTGTTTTTT. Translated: CATSDPQGVYTGELFF.

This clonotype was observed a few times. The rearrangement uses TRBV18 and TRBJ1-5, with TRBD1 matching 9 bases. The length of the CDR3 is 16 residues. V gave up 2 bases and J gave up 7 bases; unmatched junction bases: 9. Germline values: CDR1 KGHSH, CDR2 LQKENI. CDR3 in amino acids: CASSPSLTGGGQPQHF. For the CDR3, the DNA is TGTGCCAGCTCACCAAGCCTGACAGGGGGAGGCCAGCCCCAGCATTTT.

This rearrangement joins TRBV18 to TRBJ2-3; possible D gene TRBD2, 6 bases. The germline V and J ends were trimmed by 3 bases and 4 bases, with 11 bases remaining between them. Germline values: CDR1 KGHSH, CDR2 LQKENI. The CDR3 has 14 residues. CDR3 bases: TGTGCCAGCTCACCCGGGACTGGATCAGATACGCAGTATTTT. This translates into CASSPGTGSDTQYF.

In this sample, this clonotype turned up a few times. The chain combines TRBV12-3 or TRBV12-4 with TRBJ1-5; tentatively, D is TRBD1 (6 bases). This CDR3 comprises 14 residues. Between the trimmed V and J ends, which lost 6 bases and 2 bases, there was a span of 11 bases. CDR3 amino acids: CASSHAGGNQPQHF. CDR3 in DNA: TGTGCCAGCAGCCACGCAGGGGGCAATCAGCCCCAGCATTTT.

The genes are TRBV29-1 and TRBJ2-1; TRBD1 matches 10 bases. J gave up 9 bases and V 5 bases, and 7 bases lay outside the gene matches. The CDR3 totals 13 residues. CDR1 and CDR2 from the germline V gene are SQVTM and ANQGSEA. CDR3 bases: TGCAGCGTTACCGGGACAGGGGATCTTGAGCAGTTCTTC. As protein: CSVTGTGDLEQFF.

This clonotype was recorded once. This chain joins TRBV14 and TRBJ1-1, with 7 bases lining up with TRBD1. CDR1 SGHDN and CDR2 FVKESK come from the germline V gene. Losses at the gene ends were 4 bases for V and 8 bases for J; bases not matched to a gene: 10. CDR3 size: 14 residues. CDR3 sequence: CASSLDRTRREAFF. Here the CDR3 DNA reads TGTGCCAGCAGCCTGGACAGGACGCGGAGGGAAGCTTTCTTT.

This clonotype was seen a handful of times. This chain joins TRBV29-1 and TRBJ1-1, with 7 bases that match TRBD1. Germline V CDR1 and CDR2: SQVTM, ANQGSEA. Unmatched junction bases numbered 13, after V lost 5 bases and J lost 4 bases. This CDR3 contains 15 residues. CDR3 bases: TGCAGCGTTATCCGAGGAGGGACAGCACCCACTGAAGCTTTCTTT. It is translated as CSVIRGGTAPTEAFF. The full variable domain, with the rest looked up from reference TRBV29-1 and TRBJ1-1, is SAVISQKPSRDICQRGTSLTIQCQVDSQVTMMFWYRQQPGQSLTLIATANQGSEATYESGFVIDKFPISRPNLTFSTLTVSNMSPEDSSIYLCSVIRGGTAPTEAFFGQGTRLTVV.

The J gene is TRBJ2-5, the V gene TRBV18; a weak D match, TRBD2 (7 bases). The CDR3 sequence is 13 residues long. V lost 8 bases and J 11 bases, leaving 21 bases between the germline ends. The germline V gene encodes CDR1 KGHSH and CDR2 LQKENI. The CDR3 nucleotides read TGTGCCAGCGGAAGGAGCGGGGACAATGAGCAGTACTTC. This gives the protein CASGRSGDNEQYF.

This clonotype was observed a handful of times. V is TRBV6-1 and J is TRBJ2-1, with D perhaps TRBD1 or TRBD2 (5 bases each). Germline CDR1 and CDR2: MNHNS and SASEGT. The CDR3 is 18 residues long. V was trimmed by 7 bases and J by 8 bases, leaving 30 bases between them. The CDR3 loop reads CASKFYDSVGGGSHEQFF. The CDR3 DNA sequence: TGTGCCAGCAAATTTTACGACAGTGTAGGAGGCGGGTCCCATGAGCAGTTCTTC.

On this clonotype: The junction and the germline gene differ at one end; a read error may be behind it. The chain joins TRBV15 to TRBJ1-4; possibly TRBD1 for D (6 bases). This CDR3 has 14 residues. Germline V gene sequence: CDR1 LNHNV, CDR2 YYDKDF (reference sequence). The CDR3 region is CATSRDRTNEKLFF. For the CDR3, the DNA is TGTGCCACCAGCCGAGACAGGACAAATGAAAAACTGTTTTTT.

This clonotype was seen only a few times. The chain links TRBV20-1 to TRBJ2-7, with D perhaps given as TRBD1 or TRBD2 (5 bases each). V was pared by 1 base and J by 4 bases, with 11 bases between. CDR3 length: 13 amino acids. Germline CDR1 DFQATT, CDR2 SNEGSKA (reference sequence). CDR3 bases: TGCAGTGCTAGAGCCGGGACGGATTACGAGCAGTACTTC. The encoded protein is CSARAGTDYEQYF.

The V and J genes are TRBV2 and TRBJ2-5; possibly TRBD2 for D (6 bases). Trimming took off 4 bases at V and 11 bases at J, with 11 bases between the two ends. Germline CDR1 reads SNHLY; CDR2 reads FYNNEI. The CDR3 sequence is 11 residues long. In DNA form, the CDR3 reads TGTGCCAGCAGTGGGTCGGGGGAGCAGTACTTC. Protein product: CASSGSGEQYF.

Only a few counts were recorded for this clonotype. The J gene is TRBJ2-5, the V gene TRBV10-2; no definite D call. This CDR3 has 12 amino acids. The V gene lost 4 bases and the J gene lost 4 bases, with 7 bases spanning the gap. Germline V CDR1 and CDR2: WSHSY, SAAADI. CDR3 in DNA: TGCGCCAGCAGTGTTTCCAGAGAGACCCAGTACTTC. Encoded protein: CASSVSRETQYF.

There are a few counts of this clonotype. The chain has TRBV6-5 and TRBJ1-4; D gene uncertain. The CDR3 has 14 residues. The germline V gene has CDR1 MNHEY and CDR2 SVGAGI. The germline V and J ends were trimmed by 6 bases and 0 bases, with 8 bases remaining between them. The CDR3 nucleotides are TGTGCCAGCAGCCAAGTTGCAACTAATGAAAAACTGTTTTTT. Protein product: CASSQVATNEKLFF.

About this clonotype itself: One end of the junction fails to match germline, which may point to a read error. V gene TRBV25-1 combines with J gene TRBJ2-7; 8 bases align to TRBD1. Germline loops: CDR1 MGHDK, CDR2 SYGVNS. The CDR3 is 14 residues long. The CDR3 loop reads CVSRLTGGRYEQYF. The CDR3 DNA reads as TGTGTCAGCAGACTCACAGGGGGTCGGTACGAGCAGTACTTC.

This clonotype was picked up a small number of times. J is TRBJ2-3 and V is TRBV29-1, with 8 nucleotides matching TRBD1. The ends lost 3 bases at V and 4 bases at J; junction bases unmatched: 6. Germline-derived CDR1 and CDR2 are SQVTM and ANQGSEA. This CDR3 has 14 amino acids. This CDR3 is CSVDDRTGSDTQYF. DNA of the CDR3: TGCAGCGTTGACGACAGGACAGGGTCAGATACGCAGTATTTT.

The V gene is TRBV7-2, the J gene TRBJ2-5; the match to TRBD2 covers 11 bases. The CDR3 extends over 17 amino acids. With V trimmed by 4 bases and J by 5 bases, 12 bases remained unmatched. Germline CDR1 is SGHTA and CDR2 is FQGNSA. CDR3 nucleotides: TGTGCCAGCAGCTCCGGACTAGCGGGTACCACTCGGGAGACCCAGTACTTC. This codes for CASSSGLAGTTRETQYF. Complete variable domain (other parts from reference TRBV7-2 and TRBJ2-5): GAGVSQSPSNKVTEKGKDVELRCDPISGHTALYWYRQSLGQGLEFLIYFQGNSAPDKSGLPSDRFSAERTGGSVSTLTIQRTQQEDSAVYLCASSSGLAGTTRETQYFGPGTRLLVL.

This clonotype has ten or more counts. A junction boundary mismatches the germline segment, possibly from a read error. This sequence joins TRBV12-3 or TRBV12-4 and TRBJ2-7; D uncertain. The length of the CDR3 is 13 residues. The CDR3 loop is CASSLGSSYEQYF. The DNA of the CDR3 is TGTGCCAGCAGCTTAGGCAGCTCCTACGAGCAGTACTTC.

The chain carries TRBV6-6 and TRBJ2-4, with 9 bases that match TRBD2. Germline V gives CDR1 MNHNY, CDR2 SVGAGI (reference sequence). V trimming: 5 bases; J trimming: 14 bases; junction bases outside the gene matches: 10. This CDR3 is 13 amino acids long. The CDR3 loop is CASSRSAGGWEYF. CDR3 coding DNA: TGTGCCAGCAGTCGTTCGGCGGGAGGGTGGGAGTACTTC.

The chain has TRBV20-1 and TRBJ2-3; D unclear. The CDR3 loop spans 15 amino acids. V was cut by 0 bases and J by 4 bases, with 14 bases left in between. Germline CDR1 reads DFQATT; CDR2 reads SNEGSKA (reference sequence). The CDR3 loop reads CSAREASSGADTQYF. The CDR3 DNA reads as TGCAGTGCTAGAGAAGCCTCCTCGGGCGCAGATACGCAGTATTTT.